This T cell receptor (beta chain) came from a study of CD8+CD57+ T cells in acquired aplastic anemia. Study background: CD4+ and CD8+ cells, once sorted, gave DNA averaging about 3 ug. Findings and caveats of the study: CD8+ Simpson's diversity in patients was not significantly different from that in controls. It was found that almost 30 CD8+ CDR3 sequences were shared between patients and controls.

It was genomic DNA that served as the template for profiling TCR beta VDJ and CDR3. TCRdb fed the reads into MiXCR, producing one record per CDR3 protein. This sample has some 280,000 distinct CDR3 sequences, with roughly half found just once. Germline loops: CDR1 SGDLS, CDR2 YYNGEE. V lost 0 bases and J 4 bases, leaving 7 bases between the germline ends. The length of the CDR3 is 13 residues. As regards this clonotype: Its antigen remains unknown.

The genes are TRBV9 and TRBJ1-2; D remains unclear. The sequenced sample was sorted CD4+, CD8+, or CD8+CD57+ T cells (not recorded which) from PBMCs. The source is a human donor with severe aplastic anemia or a healthy control (not recorded which). The CDR3 region has the DNA TGTGCCAGCAGCGTAGGGGCAGCCTATGGCTACACCTTC. Translating gives CASSVGAAYGYTF.